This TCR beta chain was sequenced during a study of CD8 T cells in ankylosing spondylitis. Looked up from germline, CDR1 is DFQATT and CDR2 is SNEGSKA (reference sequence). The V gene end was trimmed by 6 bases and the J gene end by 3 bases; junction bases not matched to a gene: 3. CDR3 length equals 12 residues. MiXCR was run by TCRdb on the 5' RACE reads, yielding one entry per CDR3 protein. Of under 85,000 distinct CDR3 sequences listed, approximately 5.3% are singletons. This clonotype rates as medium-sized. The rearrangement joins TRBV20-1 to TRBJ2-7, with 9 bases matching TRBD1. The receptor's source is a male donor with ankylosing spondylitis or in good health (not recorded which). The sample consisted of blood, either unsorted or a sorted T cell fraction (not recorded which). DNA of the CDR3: TGCAGTGCAGACAGGGGGGACTACGAGCAGTACTTC. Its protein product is CSADRGDYEQYF.